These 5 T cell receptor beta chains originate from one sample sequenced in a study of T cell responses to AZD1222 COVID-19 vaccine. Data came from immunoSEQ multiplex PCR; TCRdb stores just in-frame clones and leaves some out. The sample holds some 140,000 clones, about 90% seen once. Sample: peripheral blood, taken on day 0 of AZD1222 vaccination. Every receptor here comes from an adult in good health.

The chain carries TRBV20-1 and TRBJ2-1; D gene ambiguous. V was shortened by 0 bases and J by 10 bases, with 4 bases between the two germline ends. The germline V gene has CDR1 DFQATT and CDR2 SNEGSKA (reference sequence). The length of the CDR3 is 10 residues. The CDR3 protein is CSAREAEQFF. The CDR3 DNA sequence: TGCAGTGCTAGAGAAGCGGAGCAGTTCTTC.

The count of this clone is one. CDR3: CASSPTSDGEQFF. Here the CDR3 DNA reads TGTGCCAGCAGTCCGACTAGCGACGGTGAGCAGTTCTTC. The rearrangement joins TRBV28 to TRBJ2-1, with 8 bases lining up with TRBD2. This CDR3 has 13 amino acids. V shed 5 bases and J 9 bases; nucleotides not matched to a gene: 6. Germline CDR1 reads MDHEN; CDR2 reads SYDVKM.

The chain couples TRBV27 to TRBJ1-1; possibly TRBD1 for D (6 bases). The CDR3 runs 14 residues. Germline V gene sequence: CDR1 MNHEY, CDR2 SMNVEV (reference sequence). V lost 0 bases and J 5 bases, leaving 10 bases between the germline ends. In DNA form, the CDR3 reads TGTGCCAGCAGTTTATCTGGGGGCATTACTGAAGCTTTCTTT. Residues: CASSLSGGITEAFF.

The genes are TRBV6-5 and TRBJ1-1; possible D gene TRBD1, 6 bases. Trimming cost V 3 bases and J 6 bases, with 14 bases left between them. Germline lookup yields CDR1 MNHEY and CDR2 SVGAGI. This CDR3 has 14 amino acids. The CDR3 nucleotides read TGTGCCAGCAGTTATCCCGAGGCAGGGGCTGAAGCTTTCTTT. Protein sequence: CASSYPEAGAEAFF.

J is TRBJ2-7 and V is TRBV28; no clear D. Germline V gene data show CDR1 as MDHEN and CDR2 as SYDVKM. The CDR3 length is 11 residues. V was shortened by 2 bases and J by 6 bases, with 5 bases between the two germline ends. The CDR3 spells CASSLGSEQYF. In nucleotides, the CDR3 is TGTGCCAGCAGTTTAGGAAGCGAGCAGTACTTC. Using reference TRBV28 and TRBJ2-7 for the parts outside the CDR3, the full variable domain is DVKVTQSSRYLVKRTGEKVFLECVQDMDHENMFWYRQDPGLGLRLIYFSYDVKMKEKGDIPEGYSVSREKKERFSLILESASTNQTSMYLCASSLGSEQYFGPGTRLTVT.